Sequencing of this TCR beta chain was carried out in a study of human T cells and chemical hapten exposure. This clonotype occurred a few times. TCRdb fed the RACE reads into MiXCR, producing one record per CDR3 protein. The sample holds about 340,000 distinct CDR3 sequences; under 8% are singletons and the top ten take around 8.2%. Time point specified: patch test 1, 2 weeks after DPC sensitization. Specified treatment: therapeutic diphenylcyclopropenone sensitization with weekly scalp DPC. Blood draws came first, before each patch test. Germline CDR1 KGHSH, CDR2 LQKENI. This CDR3 spans 13 amino acids. The V and J ends lost 7 bases and 5 bases, in that order; junction bases with no gene match: 5.

V is TRBV18 and J is TRBJ2-4; 7 bases align to TRBD1. The clonotype originates from a woman aged 18-29 years with alopecia areata. Some clones in this sample may be carry-over from other donors' samples. Source: whole blood, taken in connection with sensitization to the hapten diphenylcyclopropenone (DPC). As DNA, the CDR3 is TGTGCCAGCTGTACCGGGACAGAAAACATTCAGTACTTC. It specifies CASCTGTENIQYF.